Listed below are T cell receptor beta chains from one sample, sequenced in a study of CD8 T cells in ankylosing spondylitis. TCRdb reanalysed the 5' RACE reads using MiXCR and keeps one entry per CDR3 protein. The sample carries some 700,000 distinct CDR3 sequences, around a fifth recorded once. The sequenced sample consisted of blood, either unsorted or a sorted T cell fraction (not recorded which). The receptor set was obtained from a male donor with ankylosing spondylitis. Both conserved end residues are part of each CDR3. The D gene is left open where the match is weak. Some rows have no size entry. The others give once, few or many, or a class for an expanded clone.

j_call clone_size d_call v_call cdr3_aa cdr3_nt
TRBJ1-1 . . TRBV5-1 CASSIPTGNTEAFF TGCGCCAGCAGCATCCCGACAGGGAACACTGAAGCTTTCTTT
TRBJ2-2 . TRBD2 TRBV29-1 CSGLAGGPGELFF TGCAGCGGACTAGCGGGAGGGCCCGGGGAGCTGTTTTTT
TRBJ2-5 few TRBD1 TRBV10-3 CAISDGQGAETQYF TGTGCCATCAGTGACGGGCAGGGGGCAGAGACCCAGTACTTC
TRBJ1-1 . . TRBV9 CAGSVGLSNTEAFF TGTGCCGGCAGCGTAGGGTTGAGTAACACTGAAGCTTTCTTT
TRBJ2-2 . TRBD1 TRBV27 CASRRSAGGSGELFF TGTGCCAGCAGAAGGTCGGCAGGGGGCTCCGGGGAGCTGTTTTTT
TRBJ1-2 many . TRBV5-1 CASSTDGGVGYGYTF TGCGCCAGCAGCACCGACGGGGGTGTTGGATATGGCTACACCTTC
TRBJ1-1 few . TRBV20-1 CSARGGWGFTEAFF TGCAGTGCTAGAGGGGGGTGGGGGTTCACTGAAGCTTTCTTT
TRBJ2-3 many TRBD1 TRBV6-4 CASSAGTGHTDTQYF TGTGCCAGCAGTGCCGGGACAGGGCACACAGATACGCAGTATTTT
TRBJ2-7 many . TRBV7-9 CASSLASLDEQYF TGTGCCAGCAGCTTAGCCTCTCTTGACGAGCAGTACTTC
TRBJ2-5 . . TRBV2 CASSDPRGTSSQETQYF TGTGCCAGCAGTGACCCTAGAGGAACTAGCAGTCAAGAGACCCAGTACTTC
TRBJ2-7 . TRBD1 TRBV11-2 CASSLHRGQNSRHTYEQYF TGTGCCAGCAGCTTACACAGGGGACAGAATAGCCGACACACCTACGAGCAGTACTTC
TRBJ2-3 few TRBD2 TRBV10-2 CASSEGLVGDTQYF TGCGCCAGCAGTGAAGGACTAGTAGGTGATACGCAGTATTTT
TRBJ2-5 few TRBD1 TRBV11-1 CASSSPTVMPPGQQEETQYF TGTGCCAGCAGCTCGCCTACCGTTATGCCCCCGGGACAGCAAGAAGAGACCCAGTACTTC
TRBJ1-1 . TRBD1 TRBV5-1 CASSLRDRVSEGAFF TGCGCCAGCAGCCTCCGGGACAGGGTGTCTGAAGGAGCTTTCTTT
TRBJ1-2 . TRBD1 TRBV5-1 CASSHGQEYGYTF TGCGCCAGCAGCCACGGACAGGAATATGGCTACACCTTC
TRBJ1-2 few . TRBV27 CASSLSWAGVYGYTF TGTGCCAGCAGTTTATCGTGGGCAGGGGTCTATGGCTACACCTTC
TRBJ2-3 few TRBD2 TRBV11-2 CASSPLAGGLDTQYF TGTGCCAGCAGCCCCTTAGCGGGGGGCCTGGATACGCAGTATTTT
TRBJ1-1 few . TRBV6-5 CASSRSGTEAFF TGTGCCAGCAGCCGGTCCGGGACTGAAGCTTTCTTT
TRBJ1-5 few TRBD1 TRBV7-8 CASSPWTGKNQPQHF TGTGCCAGCAGCCCGTGGACAGGGAAGAATCAGCCCCAGCATTTT
TRBJ2-5 few TRBD2 TRBV9 CASTKGVSSGETQYF TGTGCCAGCACCAAGGGAGTGTCTAGCGGGGAGACCCAGTACTTC
TRBJ1-1 . . TRBV19 CASTPLGVNTEAFF TGTGCCAGTACCCCACTGGGCGTGAACACTGAAGCTTTCTTT
TRBJ1-2 . TRBD1 TRBV6-5 CASSWDRFVRYGYTF TGTGCCAGCAGTTGGGACAGGTTCGTCCGCTATGGCTACACCTTC
TRBJ1-6 few . TRBV5-1 CASRSDGLISPLHF TGCGCCAGCCGATCGGACGGCCTAATTTCACCCCTCCACTTT
TRBJ2-3 many TRBD2 TRBV20-1 CSASLLAGLNTDTQYF TGCAGTGCTAGTCTTCTAGCGGGATTGAACACAGATACGCAGTATTTT
TRBJ2-4 many . TRBV5-6 CASSADRVGNIQYF TGTGCCAGCAGCGCAGACAGAGTGGGAAACATTCAGTACTTC
TRBJ1-1 . . TRBV20-1 CSAERGGPNTEAFF TGCAGTGCGGAAAGGGGAGGGCCGAACACTGAAGCTTTCTTT
TRBJ2-1 . . TRBV2 CASSEEASSYNEQFF TGTGCCAGCAGTGAAGAGGCTTCCTCCTACAATGAGCAGTTCTTC
TRBJ1-4 few TRBD1 TRBV29-1 CSVAGGAGKLFF TGCAGCGTTGCAGGGGGCGCAGGAAAACTGTTTTTT
TRBJ2-5 . TRBD2 TRBV19 CASRPTLAGVKETQYF TGTGCCAGTAGGCCCACACTAGCGGGAGTGAAAGAGACCCAGTACTTC
TRBJ2-1 many . TRBV4-3 CASSHGLGNNEQFF TGCGCCAGCAGCCACGGACTGGGGAACAATGAGCAGTTCTTC
TRBJ1-4 few . TRBV12-3/TRBV12-4 CASGLLLGSEKLFF TGTGCCAGCGGACTCTTGTTGGGGAGTGAAAAACTGTTTTTT
TRBJ1-6 many TRBD1 TRBV7-8 CASSPRQGSPLHF TGTGCCAGCAGCCCCAGACAGGGGTCCCCCCTCCACTTT
TRBJ1-1 few . TRBV7-2 CASSSQVGQAFF TGTGCCAGCAGCTCTCAGGTGGGGCAGGCTTTCTTT
TRBJ2-7 few TRBD2 TRBV20-1 CSARHGTSGAYEQYF TGCAGTGCTCGGCACGGGACTAGCGGGGCCTACGAGCAGTACTTC
TRBJ1-3 many . TRBV12-3/TRBV12-4 CASSTDGGNTIYF TGTGCCAGCAGCACCGACGGTGGAAACACCATATATTTT
TRBJ1-2 few . TRBV20-1 CSAEKGSNYGYTF TGCAGTGCCGAGAAGGGGTCGAACTATGGCTACACCTTC
TRBJ2-3 many . TRBV14 CASSQGGYSSRTDTQYF TGTGCCAGCAGCCAAGGAGGGTACAGCTCCCGCACAGATACGCAGTATTTT
TRBJ1-3 few . TRBV27 CASSGGFRDGNTIYF TGCGCCAGCAGTGGCGGTTTCCGGGATGGAAACACCATATATTTT
TRBJ2-3 . TRBD2 TRBV4-1 CASSLSGGGPRADTQYF TGCGCCAGCAGCCTTAGCGGGGGGGGCCCTCGGGCAGATACGCAGTATTTT
TRBJ1-2 few TRBD1 TRBV27 CASSSSGTANYGYTF TGTGCCAGCAGTTCCTCCGGGACAGCTAACTATGGCTACACCTTC
TRBJ1-1 many TRBD1 TRBV3-1 CASSHRGRATEAFF TGTGCCAGCAGTCACAGGGGGCGAGCCACTGAAGCTTTCTTT
TRBJ2-7 few . TRBV6-2/TRBV6-3 CASSIALVSYEQYF TGTGCCAGCAGTATCGCCCTTGTCAGCTACGAGCAGTACTTC
TRBJ2-1 . . TRBV11-3 CASSLDLRGRGEQFF TGTGCCAGCAGCTTAGATTTGAGGGGAAGGGGTGAGCAGTTCTTC
TRBJ2-3 few TRBD2 TRBV4-1 CASSQDRGSGGLTDTQYF TGCGCCAGCAGCCAAGATCGGGGTAGCGGGGGGCTCACAGATACGCAGTATTTT
TRBJ2-1 . TRBD2 TRBV6-1 CASRGLAGVSEQFF TGTGCCAGCAGAGGGCTAGCGGGAGTGAGTGAGCAGTTCTTC
TRBJ1-2 few TRBD1 TRBV7-2 CASSMDRGAVSFGYTF TGTGCCAGCAGCATGGACAGGGGGGCCGTTTCGTTTGGCTACACCTTC
TRBJ2-3 few . TRBV6-6 CASKRGGTDTQYF TGTGCCAGCAAAAGGGGGGGCACAGATACGCAGTATTTT
TRBJ2-1 few TRBD2 TRBV7-2 CASSPRTSGSNEQFF TGTGCCAGCAGCCCCCGGACTAGCGGGAGCAATGAGCAGTTCTTC
TRBJ1-6 . . TRBV6-1 CASSEMVSTPSPLHF TGTGCCAGCAGTGAAATGGTTTCGACCCCTTCACCCCTCCACTTT
TRBJ2-1 few . TRBV28 CASSSVRGGSYNEQFF TGTGCCAGCAGTTCAGTCAGGGGAGGGTCCTACAATGAGCAGTTCTTC
TRBJ2-1 few . TRBV28 CASSFRDNYNEQFF TGTGCCAGCAGTTTTCGGGACAACTACAATGAGCAGTTCTTC
TRBJ2-5 . . TRBV6-1 CASSMGGSETQYF TGTGCCAGCAGTATGGGGGGCTCGGAGACCCAGTACTTC
TRBJ2-7 . TRBD1 TRBV6-1 CASSGPRTGISYEQYF TGTGCCAGCAGTGGCCCCCGGACAGGGATCTCCTACGAGCAGTACTTC
TRBJ2-2 . . TRBV5-1 CASSLGVGAELFF TGCGCCAGCAGCCTAGGGGTCGGGGCTGAGCTGTTTTTT
TRBJ2-2 few . TRBV12-3/TRBV12-4 CASSSTMTNTGELFF TGTGCCAGCAGTTCTACCATGACGAACACCGGGGAGCTGTTTTTT
TRBJ2-3 few . TRBV5-1 CASSFSRLGGGSTDTQYF TGCGCCAGCAGTTTCTCCCGATTAGGGGGGGGTTCCACAGATACGCAGTATTTT
TRBJ2-1 few . TRBV11-2 CASSPPTGYGQFF TGTGCCAGCAGCCCCCCCACGGGATACGGGCAGTTCTTC
TRBJ2-3 . . TRBV29-1 CSVVWGAVSTDTQYF TGCAGCGTTGTATGGGGGGCAGTAAGCACAGATACGCAGTATTTT
TRBJ1-1 . . TRBV11-2 CASQGFGTEAFF TGTGCCAGTCAGGGATTCGGCACTGAAGCTTTCTTT